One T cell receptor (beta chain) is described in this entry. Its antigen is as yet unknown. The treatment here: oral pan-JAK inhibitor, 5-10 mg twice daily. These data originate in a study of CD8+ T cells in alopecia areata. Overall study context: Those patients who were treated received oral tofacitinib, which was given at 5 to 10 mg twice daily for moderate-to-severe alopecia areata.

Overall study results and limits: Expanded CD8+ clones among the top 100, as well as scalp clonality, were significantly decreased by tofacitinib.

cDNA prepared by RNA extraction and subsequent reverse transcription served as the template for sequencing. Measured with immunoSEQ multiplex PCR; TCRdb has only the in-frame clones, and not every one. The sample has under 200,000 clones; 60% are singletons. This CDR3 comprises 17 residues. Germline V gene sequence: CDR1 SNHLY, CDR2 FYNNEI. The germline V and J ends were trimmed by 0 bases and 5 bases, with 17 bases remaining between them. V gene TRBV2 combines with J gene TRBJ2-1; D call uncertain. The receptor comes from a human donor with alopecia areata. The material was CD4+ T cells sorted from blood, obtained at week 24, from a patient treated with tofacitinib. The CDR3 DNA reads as TGTGCCAGCAGTGAAGCGATCACCATGAACAGAGACAATGAGCAGTTCTTC. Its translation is CASSEAITMNRDNEQFF.